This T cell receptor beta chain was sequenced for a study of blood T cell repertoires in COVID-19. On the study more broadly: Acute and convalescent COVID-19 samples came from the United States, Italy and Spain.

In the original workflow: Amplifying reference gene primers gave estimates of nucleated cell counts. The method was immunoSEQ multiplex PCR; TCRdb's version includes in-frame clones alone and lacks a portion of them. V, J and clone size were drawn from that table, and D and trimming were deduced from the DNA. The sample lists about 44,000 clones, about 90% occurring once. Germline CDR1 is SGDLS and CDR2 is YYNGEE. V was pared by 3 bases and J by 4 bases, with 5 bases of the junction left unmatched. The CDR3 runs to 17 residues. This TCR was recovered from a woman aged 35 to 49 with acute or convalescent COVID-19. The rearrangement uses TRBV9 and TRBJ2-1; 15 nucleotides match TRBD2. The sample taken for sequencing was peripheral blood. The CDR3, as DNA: TGTGCCAGCAGCGGTTGGACTAGCGGGAGGGGGTACAATGAGCAGTTCTTC. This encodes CASSGWTSGRGYNEQFF.